This T cell receptor (beta chain) was captured in a study of control samples from healthy donors and cancer patients. Repertoires were generated with immunoSEQ multiplex PCR, while TCRdb's copy carries only in-frame clones and drops some. This sample has about 160,000 clones, with approximately 94% found just once. V lost 0 bases, J lost 1 base, and 9 bases lay in between. The CDR3 is 14 amino acids. In germline, CDR1 is SQVTM, CDR2 ANQGSEA. The sample comprised PBMCs. The sequence came from a man in his 60s with colorectal cancer. V and J are TRBV29-1 and TRBJ1-1; weak D call: TRBD1 (5 bases). The CDR3 nucleotides read TGCAGCGTTGAAGATCGCCAGGGGAACACTGAAGCTTTCTTT. This gives the protein CSVEDRQGNTEAFF.